This T cell receptor beta chain was sequenced for a study of T-cell memory formation after mild COVID-19. The wider study: TCR clusters showed largely donor specificity. Regarding the study as a whole: Whether day 37 second-wave clones are SARS-CoV-2-specific was not confirmed. Contracting CD4+ clones sat mainly in CM and EM; CD8+ in EMRA. Clones that contracted from day 15 to 85 had balanced CD4/CD8; later expanders were CD4+ biased.

TCRdb analysed the 5' RACE reads with MiXCR anew, one entry per CDR3 protein. The sample contains roughly 600,000 distinct CDR3 sequences, over 15% of which appear only once. Trimming left V 0 bases short and J 4 bases short, with 22 bases between. This CDR3 spans 18 amino acids. From germline, CDR1 is MNHNY and CDR2 SVGAGI (reference sequence). Comment on this clonotype: Its target is not known.

Sequenced sample: PBMCs or a T cell subset sorted from them (not recorded which). The chain carries TRBV6-6 and TRBJ2-7; possible D gene TRBD2, 5 bases. The TCR sequence derives from an adult woman who had mild COVID-19 (a few samples of this study predate the infection). Cell type and time point are not known. The CDR3 DNA reads as TGTGCCAGCAGTTACTCGATTGTCTTGGCTCTCGGGGATTACGAGCAGTACTTC. Translating gives CASSYSIVLALGDYEQYF.